These 5 T cell receptor beta chains share one sample of origin, sequenced in a study of a mutant IDH1 vaccine in newly diagnosed glioma. Antigens of these TCRs are unknown. The protocol was immunoSEQ multiplex PCR, while the TCRdb copy is restricted to in-frame clones and leaves out a portion. The table lists 40,000 to 55,000 clones, more than 65% of them singletons. Time point denoted: week 35, safety follow-up. In every dose of vaccine, 300 ug of mutant IDH1 20-mer peptide was given alongside topical imiquimod. The source was PBMCs, collected from a glioma patient whose treatment included an IDH1 peptide vaccine. The source of these receptors is a man aged 35-49 years with glioma.

V usage is TRBV27 and J usage is TRBJ2-1; 9 nucleotides line up with TRBD1. The CDR3 contains 13 residues. Germline V gene lookup returns CDR1 MNHEY and CDR2 SMNVEV (reference sequence). After removal of 4 bases from V and 7 bases from J, the junction contained 2 bases not matched to a gene. In DNA, the CDR3 is TGTGCCAGCAGTTGGACAGGGGATAATGAGCAGTTCTTC. It encodes CASSWTGDNEQFF.

This clone was picked up a small number of times. The rearrangement joins TRBV14 to TRBJ1-1; D gene unclear. With 5 bases removed from V and 5 bases from J, the gap between germline ends came to 12 bases. The CDR3 is 13 residues long. Germline values: CDR1 SGHDN, CDR2 FVKESK. The CDR3 loop is CASSTSTRTEAFF. The DNA for the CDR3 is TGTGCCAGCAGCACTTCGACGAGGACTGAAGCTTTCTTT.

V and J are TRBV6-5 and TRBJ2-1; TRBD2 agrees at 10 bases. Looked up from germline, CDR1 is MNHEY and CDR2 is SVGAGI. The CDR3 sequence is 14 residues long. J gave up 6 bases and V 7 bases, and 6 bases lay outside the gene matches. The DNA of the CDR3 is TGTGCCAGCAAGGTACTAGCGGGGCGCAATGAGCAGTTCTTC. Amino acids: CASKVLAGRNEQFF.

This chain joins TRBV7-9 and TRBJ1-2, with no clear D. V was shortened by 5 bases and J by 3 bases, with 7 bases between the two germline ends. This CDR3 region has 12 residues. The germline V gene has CDR1 SEHNR and CDR2 FQNEAQ (reference sequence). The CDR3 sequence is CASSPPDYGYTF. Written as DNA, the CDR3 is TGTGCCAGCAGCCCTCCCGACTATGGCTACACCTTC.

This clone was observed a single time. This chain uses TRBV2 with TRBJ2-1, with D perhaps matching TRBD2 (6 bases). V lost 6 bases to trimming and J lost 6 bases, with 9 bases between them. Germline V gene sequence: CDR1 SNHLY, CDR2 FYNNEI. The CDR3 extends over 12 amino acids. CDR3: CASRGSGNEQFF. The CDR3, as DNA: TGTGCCAGCAGGGGTAGCGGCAATGAGCAGTTCTTC.